These T cell receptor beta chains were read from a single sample in a study of human T cells and chemical hapten exposure. Each CDR3 protein is one row after TCRdb ran MiXCR on the RACE reads. The sample yields roughly 97,000 distinct CDR3 sequences, roughly a quarter seen once. Sequencing used whole blood, obtained in connection with sensitization to the hapten diphenylcyclopropenone (DPC). The receptors were gathered from a man aged 40-49 years with alopecia areata. Some clones in this sample may be carry-over from other donors' samples. The CDR3 runs from the conserved cysteine through the conserved F or W. D genes are given only for firm matches. Clone size, where shown, is once, few, many, or a class for clones that have expanded.

v_gene,abundance,j_gene,len,d_gene,CDR3aa,CDR3nt
TRBV7-9,few,TRBJ2-5,14,-,CASVWSTVQETQYF,TGTGCCAGCGTTTGGTCGACAGTCCAAGAGACCCAGTACTTC
TRBV14,few,TRBJ1-2,14,-,CASSLMGLSRGYTF,TGTGCCAGCAGCCTGATGGGACTCTCGAGAGGCTACACCTTC
TRBV10-1,-,TRBJ2-1,14,-,CASRPGGAYNEQFF,TGCGCCAGCAGGCCCGGGGGAGCCTACAATGAGCAGTTCTTC
TRBV5-1,few,TRBJ2-7,16,TRBD2,CASSLDGTSGCYEQYF,TGCGCCAGCAGCTTGGACGGGACTAGCGGATGCTACGAGCAGTACTTC
TRBV6-5,-,TRBJ2-5,18,TRBD2,CASSSGLAGGPFRETQYF,TGTGCCAGCAGTTCCGGACTAGCGGGAGGGCCTTTTCGGGAGACCCAGTACTTC
TRBV27,-,TRBJ2-7,13,-,CASSLSCGYEQYF,TGTGCCAGCAGTTTATCGTGCGGGTACGAGCAGTACTTC
TRBV29-1,few,TRBJ1-2,16,-,CSVSTSGRAGNYGYTF,TGCAGCGTTAGTACCTCTGGCCGGGCCGGGAACTATGGCTACACCTTC
TRBV12-3/TRBV12-4,few,TRBJ2-2,17,TRBD1,CASSLRTGGAYTGELFF,TGTGCCAGCAGTTTACGGACAGGGGGCGCATACACCGGGGAGCTGTTTTTT
TRBV19,many,TRBJ2-6,15,-,CASSIMGLGANVLTF,TGTGCCAGTAGTATTATGGGACTGGGGGCCAACGTCCTGACTTTC
TRBV6-2/TRBV6-3,-,TRBJ1-6,13,-,CASSYGDGSALHF,TGTGCCAGCAGTTACGGGGACGGTTCGGCCCTCCACTTT
TRBV6-4,few,TRBJ2-2,15,-,CASSDNSGDTGELFF,TGTGCCAGCAGTGACAACTCCGGGGACACCGGGGAGCTGTTTTTT
TRBV7-2,-,TRBJ2-3,12,-,CASSLGQNTQYF,TGTGCCAGCAGCCTGGGACAAAATACGCAGTATTTT
TRBV11-2,few,TRBJ2-3,16,-,CASSPQGGRNTDTQYF,TGTGCCAGCAGCCCGCAGGGGGGTCGGAACACAGATACGCAGTATTTT
TRBV11-3,few,TRBJ2-1,15,TRBD1,CASSVGTGEYNEQFF,TGTGCCAGCAGCGTCGGGACAGGGGAGTACAATGAGCAGTTCTTC
TRBV6-6,few,TRBJ2-1,11,-,CASTPGTVQFF,TGTGCCAGCACCCCAGGGACTGTGCAGTTCTTC
TRBV28,few,TRBJ2-7,15,TRBD2,CASSGASGYSYEQYF,TGTGCCAGCAGTGGGGCTAGCGGTTACAGCTACGAGCAGTACTTC
TRBV27,-,TRBJ1-6,13,-,CASSLQALAPLHF,TGTGCCAGCAGTTTGCAGGCTTTGGCACCCCTCCACTTT
TRBV4-2,-,TRBJ2-3,17,TRBD1,CASSQEGTGSNTDTQYF,TGTGCCAGCAGCCAAGAAGGGACAGGGTCCAACACAGATACGCAGTATTTT
TRBV5-6,few,TRBJ2-5,17,TRBD2,CASSSGLAGVGQETQYF,TGTGCCAGCAGCTCCGGACTAGCGGGAGTGGGACAAGAGACCCAGTACTTC
TRBV20-1,-,TRBJ2-3,13,TRBD2,CSASAGVRDTQYF,TGCAGTGCTAGTGCGGGAGTAAGGGATACGCAGTATTTT
TRBV9,-,TRBJ2-7,16,-,CASSVEPGRAGSEQYF,TGTGCCAGCAGCGTAGAACCCGGCAGGGCGGGCTCCGAGCAGTACTTC
TRBV28,-,TRBJ2-5,17,TRBD1,CASRARRTGTGQETQYF,TGTGCCAGCAGAGCCCGAAGGACCGGGACAGGGCAAGAGACCCAGTACTTC
TRBV3-1,-,TRBJ1-1,13,-,CASSFGQNTEAFF,TGTGCCAGCAGCTTTGGACAGAACACTGAAGCTTTCTTT
TRBV12-3/TRBV12-4,-,TRBJ1-1,15,-,CASSHPPPTAYGAFF,TGTGCCAGCAGCCATCCCCCTCCCACCGCATACGGGGCTTTCTTT
TRBV6-1,-,TRBJ2-7,16,TRBD2,CASSEVRTSGRNEQYF,TGTGCCAGCAGTGAGGTTCGGACTAGCGGGAGAAACGAGCAGTACTTC
TRBV9,many,TRBJ2-4,13,-,CASSVDYENIQYF,TGTGCCAGCAGCGTAGACTATGAAAACATTCAGTACTTC
TRBV14,few,TRBJ2-1,17,TRBD2,CASSQDRPGLAVNEQFF,TGTGCCAGCAGCCAAGATCGGCCGGGACTAGCGGTCAATGAGCAGTTCTTC
TRBV28,-,TRBJ1-1,17,TRBD1,CASSSPRTGGMNTEAFF,TGTGCCAGCAGTTCGCCAAGGACAGGGGGAATGAACACTGAAGCTTTCTTT
TRBV5-1,-,TRBJ1-3,15,TRBD1,CASSHRTGCGNTIYF,TGCGCCAGCAGCCACCGGACAGGGTGTGGAAACACCATATATTTT
TRBV3-1,-,TRBJ2-4,15,TRBD1,CASSRTGGSKNIQYF,TGTGCCAGCAGCCGGACAGGGGGCTCCAAAAACATTCAGTACTTC
TRBV12-3/TRBV12-4,few,TRBJ2-3,15,-,CASSKQGSSTDTQYF,TGTGCCAGCAGTAAACAGGGCTCGAGCACAGATACGCAGTATTTT
TRBV12-3/TRBV12-4,-,TRBJ1-1,13,-,CASSFGVTTEAFF,TGTGCCAGCAGTTTTGGGGTGACCACTGAAGCTTTCTTT
TRBV3-1,few,TRBJ2-3,15,-,CASSPTGTSTDTQYF,TGTGCCAGCAGCCCGACTGGAACTAGCACAGATACGCAGTATTTT
TRBV13,few,TRBJ2-7,17,-,CASSPPGRDSNSYEQYF,TGTGCCAGCAGCCCGCCCGGGAGGGACAGCAACTCCTACGAGCAGTACTTC
TRBV20-1,few,TRBJ2-6,18,TRBD2,CSAKRLAGGYSGANVLTF,TGCAGTGCAAAGCGACTAGCGGGAGGCTACTCTGGGGCCAACGTCCTGACTTTC
TRBV3-1,-,TRBJ2-3,17,TRBD2,CASSHRRGLVTTDTQYF,TGTGCCAGCAGCCACCGGCGGGGACTAGTAACGACAGATACGCAGTATTTT
TRBV15,few,TRBJ2-7,13,-,CATSRDGGDEQYF,TGTGCCACCAGCAGAGACGGAGGGGACGAGCAGTACTTC
TRBV6-6,few,TRBJ2-5,16,-,CASSYRGGAGQETQYF,TGTGCCAGCAGTTATCGTGGGGGGGCGGGGCAAGAGACCCAGTACTTC
TRBV20-1,-,TRBJ2-1,16,-,CSASLFNLGGGNEQFF,TGCAGTGCTAGTCTATTCAACCTAGGCGGCGGGAATGAGCAGTTCTTC
TRBV4-1,-,TRBJ2-7,16,TRBD2,CASSQDLSSGLYEQYF,TGCGCCAGCAGCCAAGATCTTTCTAGCGGGCTGTACGAGCAGTACTTC
TRBV5-1,-,TRBJ2-3,15,-,CASRWGPGGTDTQYF,TGCGCCAGCAGATGGGGGCCTGGCGGCACAGATACGCAGTATTTT
TRBV6-5,few,TRBJ2-3,16,TRBD2,CASSYSAGASTDTQYF,TGTGCCAGCAGTTACTCGGCGGGAGCTAGCACAGATACGCAGTATTTT
TRBV12-3/TRBV12-4,few,TRBJ2-7,15,TRBD2,CASSLIAGGVDEQYF,TGTGCCAGCAGTTTAATAGCGGGAGGGGTCGACGAGCAGTACTTC
TRBV5-1,-,TRBJ2-7,14,-,CASSRMGGLYEQYF,TGCGCCAGCAGCCGGATGGGGGGTTTGTACGAGCAGTACTTC
TRBV14,-,TRBJ2-1,16,-,CASSQYGRPGGDEQFF,TGTGCCAGCAGCCAATACGGGAGGCCTGGGGGCGATGAGCAGTTCTTC
TRBV20-1,many,TRBJ1-6,16,-,CSARFASSSYNSPLHF,TGCAGTGCTCGTTTCGCGTCGAGCTCCTATAATTCACCCCTCCACTTT
TRBV20-1,-,TRBJ2-3,15,TRBD2,CSARWTSGRSDTQYF,TGCAGTGCTAGATGGACTAGCGGGAGGTCCGATACGCAGTATTTT